This T cell receptor (beta chain) was obtained from a study of blood T cell repertoires in COVID-19. CDR3 length: 15 amino acids. V lost 7 bases to trimming and J lost 2 bases; unmatched junction nucleotides: 9. Germline values: CDR1 MNHEY, CDR2 SVGAGI. Measured with immunoSEQ multiplex PCR; TCRdb has only the in-frame clones, and not every one. The data show 400,000 to 450,000 clones, around 91% seen once. Recovery meant two consecutive negative NP/OP PCR tests, professional clearance, or resolved symptoms. The genes are TRBV6-5 and TRBJ2-7; 9 bases are shared with TRBD2. This TCR came from a man in his thirties or forties who had recovered from COVID-19. Sequenced sample: PBMCs or T cells enriched from blood (not recorded which). CDR3 sequence: CASKSELAGAYEQYF. The CDR3 region has the DNA TGTGCCAGCAAATCGGAACTAGCGGGCGCCTACGAGCAGTACTTC.